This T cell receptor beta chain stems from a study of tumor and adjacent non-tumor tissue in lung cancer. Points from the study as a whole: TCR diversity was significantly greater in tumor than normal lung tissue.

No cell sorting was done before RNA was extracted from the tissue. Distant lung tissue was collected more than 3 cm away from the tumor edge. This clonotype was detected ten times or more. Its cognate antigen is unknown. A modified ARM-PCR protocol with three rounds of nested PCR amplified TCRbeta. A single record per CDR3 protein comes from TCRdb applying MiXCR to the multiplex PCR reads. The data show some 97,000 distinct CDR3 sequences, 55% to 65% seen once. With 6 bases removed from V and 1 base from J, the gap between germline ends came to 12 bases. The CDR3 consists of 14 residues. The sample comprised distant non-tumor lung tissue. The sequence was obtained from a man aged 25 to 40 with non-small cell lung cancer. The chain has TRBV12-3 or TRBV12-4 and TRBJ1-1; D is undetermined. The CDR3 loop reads CASRTSKGNTEAFF. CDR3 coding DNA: TGTGCCAGCAGGACCTCGAAGGGGAACACTGAAGCTTTCTTT.